This entry lists 27 T cell receptor beta chains sequenced from one sample in a study of cytomegalovirus exposure and HLA in healthy donors. PCR employed 60 Vbeta and 13 Jbeta primers. TCRdb's table, derived via immunoSEQ multiplex PCR, lists solely in-frame clones and lacks some. The data show 45,000 or so clones, and the top ten clones hold more than 8%. The sequenced sample consisted of PBMCs. These receptors came from a male donor in good health and CMV-seronegative.

This rearrangement joins TRBV27 to TRBJ1-2; 9 bases fit TRBD1. CDR3 size: 14 residues. Germline CDR1 is MNHEY and CDR2 is SMNVEV (reference sequence). V dropped 10 bases and J dropped 2; count of bases not matched to a gene: 8. For the CDR3, the DNA is TGTGCCACCCGACAGGGGGTATGGAACTATGGCTACACCTTC. Residues: CATRQGVWNYGYTF.

The rearrangement uses TRBV9 and TRBJ1-1, with 8 bases aligning to TRBD1. Losses at the gene ends were 3 bases for V and 4 bases for J; bases not matched to a gene: 11. Germline CDR1 reads SGDLS; CDR2 reads YYNGEE. The CDR3 is 16 amino acids. The chain's CDR3 is CASSDQGAVSRTEAFF. CDR3 bases: TGTGCCAGCAGCGACCAGGGGGCGGTTTCCCGCACTGAAGCTTTCTTT.

The chain recombines TRBV5-4 with TRBJ1-3; D not certain. The V end was cut by 0 bases, the J end by 4 bases, with 11 bases between. The CDR3 has 15 amino acids. Germline V gene lookup returns CDR1 SGHNT and CDR2 YYREEE (reference sequence). CDR3 region: CASSLDPGRGNTIYF. The CDR3, as DNA: TGTGCCAGCAGCTTGGATCCGGGAAGGGGAAACACCATATATTTT.

The rearrangement uses TRBV2 and TRBJ2-7; the match to TRBD1 covers 11 bases. Trimming at V came to 6 bases and at J to 6 bases, leaving 4 bases not matched to a gene. CDR3 length equals 13 residues. Germline-derived CDR1 and CDR2 are SNHLY and FYNNEI. The CDR3 nucleotides are TGTGCCAGCAGAGAGGACAGGGGGCGCGAGCAGTACTTC. This gives the protein CASREDRGREQYF. The full variable domain, in which reference TRBV2 and TRBJ2-7 provide the parts outside the CDR3, is EPEVTQTPSHQVTQMGQEVILRCVPISNHLYFYWYRQILGQKVEFLVSFYNNEISEKSEIFDDQFSVERPDGSNFTLKIRSTKLEDSAMYFCASREDRGREQYFGPGTRLTVT.

Worth noting for this clone: Relative to the germline gene, one junction end is altered; a read error may explain this. The rearrangement joins TRBV7-8 to TRBJ2-5; possibly TRBD1 for D (6 bases). In germline, CDR1 is SGHVS, CDR2 FQNEAQ. The CDR3 has 15 amino acids. The CDR3 DNA follows: TGTGCCAGCACCTTAGGGCAGGGGCTGGGAGAGACCCAGTACTTC. Translation: CASTLGQGLGETQYF.

V is TRBV11-3 and J is TRBJ2-1; 11 bases match TRBD2. CDR1 is SGHNT, CDR2 YENEEA, per germline. Trimming cost V 5 bases and J 8 bases; bases outside gene matches: 11. The length of the CDR3 is 16 residues. This CDR3 is CASSAQSLAGGYEQFF. As DNA, the CDR3 is TGTGCCAGCAGCGCCCAGTCCCTAGCGGGAGGCTATGAGCAGTTCTTC.

The gene calls are TRBV7-2 and TRBJ2-1, with D perhaps TRBD2 (6 bases). Trimming removed 4 bases from V and 4 bases from J, with 14 bases in between. CDR3 length equals 15 residues. Germline V gene lookup returns CDR1 SGHTA and CDR2 FQGNSA. The CDR3 here is CASSSLQGLYNEQFF. CDR3 nucleotides: TGTGCCAGCAGCTCCCTGCAGGGACTTTACAATGAGCAGTTCTTC. Combining the CDR3 with reference TRBV7-2 and TRBJ2-1 gives the whole variable domain GAGVSQSPSNKVTEKGKDVELRCDPISGHTALYWYRQSLGQGLEFLIYFQGNSAPDKSGLPSDRFSAERTGGSVSTLTIQRTQQEDSAVYLCASSSLQGLYNEQFFGPGTRLTVL.

V usage is TRBV7-9 and J usage is TRBJ2-7; TRBD1 might be the D (6 bases). This CDR3 spans 15 amino acids. From germline, CDR1 is SEHNR and CDR2 FQNEAQ (reference sequence). V lost 5 bases to trimming and J lost 2 bases, with 16 bases between them. CDR3: CASSPRTELTYEQYF. CDR3 bases: TGTGCCAGCAGCCCGCGGACAGAGCTTACCTACGAGCAGTACTTC.

The V call is TRBV2, the J call TRBJ2-7; the D is unclear. The ends were cut back, 4 bases at V and 0 bases at J, with 10 bases in the middle. Germline CDR1 SNHLY, CDR2 FYNNEI. The CDR3 extends over 14 amino acids. The CDR3 reads CASSGLRSSYEQYF. The CDR3 DNA reads as TGTGCCAGCAGTGGACTCCGGAGCTCCTACGAGCAGTACTTC.

This sequence joins TRBV18 and TRBJ1-1; 7 bases match TRBD1. CDR3 size: 13 residues. Germline V CDR1 and CDR2: KGHSH, LQKENI. Trimming took 5 bases from V and 3 from J; bases not matched to a gene: 3. Written as DNA, the CDR3 is TGTGCCAGCTCAAGGGACAGAGACACTGAAGCTTTCTTT. Protein product: CASSRDRDTEAFF.

The V call is TRBV5-4, the J call TRBJ2-7; 8 bases fit TRBD1. CDR1 is SGHNT, CDR2 YYREEE, per germline (reference sequence). V lost 2 bases and J lost 3; bases outside the gene matches: 10. CDR3 size: 16 residues. The CDR3 sequence is CASSFPDRGVHYEQYF. The CDR3 coding sequence is TGTGCCAGCAGCTTCCCAGACAGGGGCGTCCACTACGAGCAGTACTTC. Drawing the rest from reference TRBV5-4 and TRBJ2-7, the complete variable domain is ETGVTQSPTHLIKTRGQQVTLRCSSQSGHNTVSWYQQALGQGPQFIFQYYREEENGRGNFPPRFSGLQFPNYSSELNVNALELDDSALYLCASSFPDRGVHYEQYFGPGTRLTVT.

The gene calls are TRBV7-9 and TRBJ1-2; D is unresolved. This CDR3 comprises 8 residues. The ends were cut back, 5 bases at V and 10 bases at J, with 2 bases in the middle. In germline, CDR1 is SEHNR, CDR2 FQNEAQ (reference sequence). The CDR3 is CASSLYTF. DNA of the CDR3: TGTGCCAGCAGCCTCTACACCTTC.

This chain uses TRBV5-1 with TRBJ2-3, with D perhaps TRBD2 (6 bases). The CDR3 is made up of 16 amino acids. Germline-derived CDR1 and CDR2 are SGHRS and YFSETQ. V was cut by 5 bases and J by 3 bases, with 19 bases left in between. DNA of the CDR3: TGCGCCAGCAGTTCCGGCGGGACCACAGCGACAGATACGCAGTATTTT. Protein product: CASSSGGTTATDTQYF.

Comments on this clone: The junction departs from the called germline gene at one end, perhaps through a read error. CDR3 bases: TGTGCCAGCAGCCCGGGACAAAATCGGCCCCAGCATTTT. Amino acids: CASSPGQNRPQHF. The chain carries TRBV2 and TRBJ1-5; D might be TRBD1 (6 bases). The CDR3 covers 13 residues. Germline CDR1 is SNHLY and CDR2 is FYNNEI.

The chain has TRBV2 and TRBJ1-4; no clear D. V lost 7 bases, J lost 3 bases, and 15 bases lay in between. This CDR3 region has 15 residues. Germline values: CDR1 SNHLY, CDR2 FYNNEI. CDR3 sequence (DNA): TGTGCCAGCACCGAACATTCAATGGCTAATGAAAAACTGTTTTTT. Translation: CASTEHSMANEKLFF.

V usage is TRBV7-9 and J usage is TRBJ2-7; D is perhaps TRBD2 (5 bases). Germline values: CDR1 SEHNR, CDR2 FQNEAQ (reference sequence). V lost 2 bases and J 0 bases, leaving 8 bases between the germline ends. This CDR3 has 14 amino acids. CDR3 protein: CASSLNGGSYEQYF. The CDR3 coding sequence is TGTGCCAGCAGCTTAAACGGAGGCTCCTACGAGCAGTACTTC.

The rearrangement uses TRBV5-6 and TRBJ1-2; 9 nucleotides align to TRBD1. CDR3 length equals 14 residues. Germline CDR1 reads SGHDT; CDR2 reads YYEEEE. Germline trimming cut 0 bases from V and 7 bases from J; bases unmatched to any gene: 4. For the CDR3, the DNA is TGTGCCAGCAGCTTGGGAGGACAGGGGACTGGCTACACCTTC. This sequence encodes CASSLGGQGTGYTF.

This sequence joins TRBV4-3 and TRBJ2-7; 9 nucleotides align to TRBD2. This CDR3 is 17 amino acids long. Losses at the gene ends were 0 bases for V and 5 bases for J; bases not matched to a gene: 11. Germline-derived CDR1 and CDR2 are LGHNA and YSLEER. This chain's CDR3 is CASSQDWGTSSADEQYF. The DNA of the CDR3 is TGCGCCAGCAGCCAAGATTGGGGGACTAGCTCTGCCGACGAGCAGTACTTC.

The J gene is TRBJ2-5, the V gene TRBV6-1; the D gene is possibly TRBD1 (5 bases). The CDR3 has 14 amino acids. Trimming took 6 bases from V and 5 from J, leaving 16 bases between them. Germline values: CDR1 MNHNS, CDR2 SASEGT. The CDR3 loop is CASSATAARETQYF. CDR3 sequence (DNA): TGTGCCAGCAGCGCGACAGCAGCAAGGGAGACCCAGTACTTC.

V is TRBV28 and J is TRBJ2-5; the D gene is possibly TRBD2 (6 bases). The ends were cut back, 6 bases at V and 11 bases at J, with 25 bases in the middle. Germline values: CDR1 MDHEN, CDR2 SYDVKM. CDR3 length: 15 amino acids. In DNA, the CDR3 is TGTGCCAGCAGACCCGGGGAGGCCGGTCACTTGGAGCAGTACTTC. This encodes CASRPGEAGHLEQYF. The full variable domain, completed using reference TRBV28 and TRBJ2-5, is DVKVTQSSRYLVKRTGEKVFLECVQDMDHENMFWYRQDPGLGLRLIYFSYDVKMKEKGDIPEGYSVSREKKERFSLILESASTNQTSMYLCASRPGEAGHLEQYFGPGTRLLVL.

This sequence joins TRBV7-9 and TRBJ1-1; D call uncertain. Germline lookup yields CDR1 SEHNR and CDR2 FQNEAQ (reference sequence). This CDR3 has 12 residues. V lost 3 bases to trimming and J lost 4 bases, with 6 bases between them. For the CDR3, the DNA is TGTGCCAGCAGCTTCACCGGCACTGAAGCTTTCTTT. Translation gives CASSFTGTEAFF.

The CDR3 loop reads CASGTSGSSTDTQYF. Written as DNA, the CDR3 is TGTGCCAGCGGGACTAGCGGTTCTAGCACAGATACGCAGTATTTT. The chain combines TRBV2 with TRBJ2-3; 11 bases align to TRBD2. CDR1 and CDR2 (germline): SNHLY, FYNNEI. The V and J ends lost 8 bases and 0 bases, in that order; junction bases with no gene match: 4. The CDR3 is made up of 15 amino acids. The full variable domain, rest sourced from reference TRBV2 and TRBJ2-3, is EPEVTQTPSHQVTQMGQEVILRCVPISNHLYFYWYRQILGQKVEFLVSFYNNEISEKSEIFDDQFSVERPDGSNFTLKIRSTKLEDSAMYFCASGTSGSSTDTQYFGPGTRLTVL.

This chain links TRBV7-2 with TRBJ2-7, with 7 bases fitting TRBD1. Germline V gene sequence: CDR1 SGHTA, CDR2 FQGNSA. The CDR3 contains 14 residues. The ends lost 5 bases at V and 4 bases at J; junction bases unmatched: 8. The CDR3 loop is CASSPSRDSYEQYF. Written as DNA, the CDR3 is TGTGCCAGCAGCCCGTCCCGGGACAGTTACGAGCAGTACTTC.

The chain has TRBV5-1 and TRBJ1-1; 8 bases are a match to TRBD1. Germline-derived CDR1 and CDR2 are SGHRS and YFSETQ. The CDR3 is 14 amino acids. With 5 bases clipped from V and 5 bases from J, the junction kept 8 bases outside the gene matches. DNA for the CDR3: TGCGCCAGCAGATTCGGACAGGGAGGGACTGAAGCTTTCTTT. Its protein product is CASRFGQGGTEAFF.

The V call is TRBV4-1, the J call TRBJ2-1, with a possible D match to TRBD2 (6 bases). Looked up from germline, CDR1 is MGHRA and CDR2 is YSYEKL. Trimming removed 4 bases from V and 5 bases from J, with 15 bases in between. This CDR3 spans 15 amino acids. The CDR3, as DNA: TGCGCCAGCAGCCCATGGGCGGGGAACGACAATGAGCAGTTCTTC. This sequence encodes CASSPWAGNDNEQFF.

V is TRBV27 and J is TRBJ2-1; 9 nucleotides line up with TRBD1. In germline, CDR1 is MNHEY, CDR2 SMNVEV (reference sequence). Trimming at V came to 5 bases and at J to 10 bases, leaving 15 bases not matched to a gene. This CDR3 contains 16 residues. The CDR3 spells CASSRGQGLSFYEQFF. The CDR3, as DNA: TGTGCCAGCAGTAGAGGACAGGGGCTTTCTTTTTACGAGCAGTTCTTC.

J is TRBJ1-5 and V is TRBV7-2, with D perhaps matching TRBD1 (5 bases). This CDR3 contains 17 residues. Germline V gene lookup returns CDR1 SGHTA and CDR2 FQGNSA. With 5 bases removed from V and 7 bases from J, the gap between germline ends came to 24 bases. The CDR3 region is CASSPSGGGSPRQPQHF. CDR3 nucleotide sequence: TGTGCCAGCAGCCCTAGTGGGGGGGGTAGCCCCAGGCAGCCCCAGCATTTT.